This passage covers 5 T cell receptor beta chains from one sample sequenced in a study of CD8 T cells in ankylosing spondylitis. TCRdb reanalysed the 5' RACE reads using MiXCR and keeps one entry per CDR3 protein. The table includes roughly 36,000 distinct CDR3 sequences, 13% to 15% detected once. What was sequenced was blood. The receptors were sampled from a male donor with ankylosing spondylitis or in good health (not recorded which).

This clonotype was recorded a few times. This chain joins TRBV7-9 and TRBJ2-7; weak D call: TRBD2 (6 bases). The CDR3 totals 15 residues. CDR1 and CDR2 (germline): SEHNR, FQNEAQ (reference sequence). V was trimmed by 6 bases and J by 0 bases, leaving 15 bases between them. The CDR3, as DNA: TGTGCCAGCAGAATTTCTAGCGACGGCTCCTACGAGCAGTACTTC. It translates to CASRISSDGSYEQYF.

The CDR3 DNA is TGCAGCGTTCTGACTAGCGGGGGGCCGCAGGAGCAGTTCTTC. Translating gives CSVLTSGGPQEQFF. This sequence joins TRBV29-1 and TRBJ2-1; 13 bases line up with TRBD2. CDR3 length: 14 residues. Trimming took 5 bases from V and 10 from J; bases not matched to a gene: 8. Germline V gives CDR1 SQVTM, CDR2 ANQGSEA.

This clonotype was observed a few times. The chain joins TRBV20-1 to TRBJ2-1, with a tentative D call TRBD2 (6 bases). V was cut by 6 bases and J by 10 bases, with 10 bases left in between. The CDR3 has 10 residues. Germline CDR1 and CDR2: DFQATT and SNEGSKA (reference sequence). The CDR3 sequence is CSALLAEQFF. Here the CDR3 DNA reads TGCAGTGCCCTACTAGCCGAGCAGTTCTTC.

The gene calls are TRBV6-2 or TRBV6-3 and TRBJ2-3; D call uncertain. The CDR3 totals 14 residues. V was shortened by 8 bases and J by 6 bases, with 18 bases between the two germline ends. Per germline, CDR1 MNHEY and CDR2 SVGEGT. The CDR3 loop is CASCGQKTWDTQYF. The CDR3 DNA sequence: TGTGCCAGCTGTGGCCAAAAGACATGGGATACGCAGTATTTT.

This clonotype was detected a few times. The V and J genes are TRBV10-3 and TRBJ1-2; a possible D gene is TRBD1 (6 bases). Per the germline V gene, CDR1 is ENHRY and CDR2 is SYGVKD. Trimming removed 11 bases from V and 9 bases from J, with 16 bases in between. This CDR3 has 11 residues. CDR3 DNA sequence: TGTGCCCCAAAGACAGGTCGCTGCTACACCTTC. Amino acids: CAPKTGRCYTF.